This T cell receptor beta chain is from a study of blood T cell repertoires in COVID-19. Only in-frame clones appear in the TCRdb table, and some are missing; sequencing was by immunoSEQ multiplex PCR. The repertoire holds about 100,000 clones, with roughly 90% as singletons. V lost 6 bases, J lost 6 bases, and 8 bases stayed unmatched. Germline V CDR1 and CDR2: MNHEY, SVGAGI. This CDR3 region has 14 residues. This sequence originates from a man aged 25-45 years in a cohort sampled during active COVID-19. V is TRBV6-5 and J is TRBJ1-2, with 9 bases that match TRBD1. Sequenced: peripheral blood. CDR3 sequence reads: CASRPQGAPDGYTF. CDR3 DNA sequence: TGTGCCAGCAGACCACAGGGGGCGCCGGATGGCTACACCTTC.